One TCR beta chain is described in this entry. The data derive from a study of blood T cell repertoires in COVID-19. About the research overall: The United States, Italy and Spain were the sources of the acute and convalescent COVID-19 samples.

The germline V gene has CDR1 KGHDR and CDR2 SFDVKD. V shed 4 bases and J shed 6 bases, with 16 bases lying between them. This CDR3 is built from 15 residues. TCRdb's table, derived via immunoSEQ multiplex PCR, lists solely in-frame clones and lacks some. The sample carries approximately 440,000 clones, less than 95% recorded once. Sequencing was performed on PBMCs or T cells enriched from blood (not recorded which). The source is a man aged 18 to 29 who had recovered from COVID-19. The chain carries TRBV24-1 and TRBJ2-3; tentatively, D is TRBD2 (5 bases). The CDR3 DNA sequence: TGTGCCACCAGTGACTCCCCCGGGATCACGGATACGCAGTATTTT. Its translation is CATSDSPGITDTQYF.